This entry concerns a single T cell receptor beta chain. As yet, its antigen is unknown. Into every PCR, synthetic TCR analog templates were spiked. Libraries were prepared by immunoSEQ multiplex PCR; TCRdb keeps only in-frame clonotypes and omits some of them. The table shows 25,000 to 30,000 clones, with 75% to 90% occurring only once. The data derive from a study of PD-L1 blockade in urothelial cancer. Study conclusions and caveats: At the 3-week point, tumor-associated blood clones expanded more in durable-benefit patients.

The CDR3 covers 15 residues. Germline V gene data show CDR1 as MNHNS and CDR2 as SASEGT. Trimming removed 0 bases from V and 6 bases from J, with 12 bases in between. Sequenced here: PBMCs, sampled around atezolizumab (anti-PD-L1) treatment. The chain is built from TRBV6-1 and TRBJ1-5; no firm D call. This sequence originates from a man aged 50 or older with urothelial cancer. Here the CDR3 reads CASSEAYGSSQPQHF. The CDR3 coding sequence is TGTGCCAGCAGTGAAGCCTACGGGAGTAGTCAGCCCCAGCATTTT.